This passage covers 28 T cell receptor beta chains from one sample sequenced in a study of regulatory T cells in long-lasting Graves disease. CDR3-region Arm-PCR and iRepertoire HTBI primers produced the TCR beta libraries. TCRdb redid the calling of the multiplex PCR reads with MiXCR, one entry per CDR3 protein. The table has about 240,000 distinct CDR3 sequences, 20% seen once. Time point given: newly diagnosed GD, antithyroid drugs for less than 3 months. Generation of the TCR library employed RNA extracted from PBMCs. This specimen consisted of peripheral blood mononuclear cells (PBMCs), obtained at new diagnosis, from a patient treated with antithyroid drugs. The source is a female donor with Graves disease.

In this sample, this clonotype turned up many times. The chain has TRBV20-1 and TRBJ2-1; 11 bases match TRBD2. Germline V gene data show CDR1 as DFQATT and CDR2 as SNEGSKA (reference sequence). This CDR3 is 16 amino acids long. Losses at the gene ends were 0 bases for V and 7 bases for J; bases not matched to a gene: 8. CDR3 sequence (DNA): TGCAGTGCTAGAGATACGACTAGCGGGATGAGGAATGAGCAGTTCTTC. As protein: CSARDTTSGMRNEQFF.

This clonotype was found a few times. This chain links TRBV9 with TRBJ2-2, with D perhaps TRBD2 (5 bases). The CDR3 length is 16 residues. Germline CDR1 is SGDLS and CDR2 is YYNGEE. The V end lost 1 base, the J end lost 2 bases, and 12 bases lay between the germline ends. The CDR3 nucleotides read TGTGCCAGCAGCGTACGTAGGACTGCAAACACCGGGGAGCTGTTTTTT. Residues: CASSVRRTANTGELFF.

At least ten counts were recorded for this clonotype. This sequence joins TRBV6-2 or TRBV6-3 and TRBJ2-3; D unresolved. Trimming left V 1 base short and J 6 bases short, with 5 bases between. This CDR3 spans 12 amino acids. Germline CDR1 reads MNHEY; CDR2 reads SVGEGT. Here the CDR3 DNA reads TGTGCCAGCAGTTACTTTCCGGATACGCAGTATTTT. This gives the protein CASSYFPDTQYF.

The table lists this clonotype with many counts. V gene TRBV10-3 combines with J gene TRBJ2-1; 13 nucleotides agree with TRBD2. Trimming at V came to 9 bases and at J to 3 bases, leaving 11 bases not matched to a gene. There are 17 residues in the CDR3. Germline V gene lookup returns CDR1 ENHRY and CDR2 SYGVKD. CDR3 residues: CAISYSGTSGVYNEQFF. The CDR3 region has the DNA TGTGCCATATCCTACTCCGGGACTAGCGGGGTCTACAATGAGCAGTTCTTC.

This clonotype came up many times. The V and J genes are TRBV20-1 and TRBJ1-6; D not certain. CDR3 length equals 13 residues. CDR1 is DFQATT, CDR2 SNEGSKA, per germline (reference sequence). V gave up 4 bases and J gave up 7 bases, with 11 bases separating them. The CDR3 DNA follows: TGCAGTGCTAAGAAGAGGTACAATTCACCCCTCCACTTT. Its translation: CSAKKRYNSPLHF.

This clonotype was seen at least ten times. This chain links TRBV6-2 or TRBV6-3 with TRBJ1-1; no clear D. Germline V gene lookup returns CDR1 MNHEY and CDR2 SVGEGT. V was clipped by 0 bases and J by 2 bases, with 13 bases between them. This CDR3 has 16 residues. The CDR3 bases are TGTGCCAGCAGTTACTCGATAGCAGCCGTAAACACTGAAGCTTTCTTT. Its translation is CASSYSIAAVNTEAFF.

A remark on this clonotype: Being one base from a much bigger clone, this may be a read error. The rearrangement links TRBV6-2 or TRBV6-3 to TRBJ1-5, with a tentative D call TRBD1 (6 bases). The CDR3 is 15 residues long. CDR1 and CDR2 (germline): MNHEY, SVGEGT. Trimming stripped 5 bases from V and 1 base from J, with 12 bases between. CDR3 sequence (DNA): TGTGCCAGCAGTGAGGGGGGCATGAGCAATCAGCCCCAGCATTTT. Translating gives CASSEGGMSNQPQHF.

This clonotype has a count of ten or more. This chain links TRBV4-1 with TRBJ2-5, with 8 bases identical to TRBD2. Germline V lookup: CDR1 MGHRA, CDR2 YSYEKL. Unmatched junction bases numbered 9, after V lost 0 bases and J lost 3 bases. CDR3 length equals 17 residues. In DNA, the CDR3 is TGCGCCAGCAGCCAAGATCCTCCGGGAGGGTGGGAAGAGACCCAGTACTTC. Protein product: CASSQDPPGGWEETQYF.

This clonotype was seen repeatedly, ten times or more. The J gene is TRBJ2-1, the V gene TRBV3-1; TRBD2 aligns across 13 bases. Germline V lookup: CDR1 LGHDT, CDR2 YNNKEL (reference sequence). V lost 0 bases to trimming and J lost 7 bases; unmatched junction nucleotides: 6. This CDR3 region has 17 residues. Here the CDR3 reads CASSQEGLAGLLNEQFF. In DNA form, the CDR3 reads TGTGCCAGCAGCCAAGAGGGACTAGCGGGGTTGTTGAATGAGCAGTTCTTC.

The chain carries TRBV15 and TRBJ2-7; TRBD1 agrees at 7 bases. Germline loops: CDR1 LNHNV, CDR2 YYDKDF (reference sequence). The CDR3 is 15 residues long. V gave up 1 base and J gave up 2 bases; unmatched junction bases: 5. The CDR3 DNA is TGTGCCACCAGCAGAGCCGGGACAGAGACCTACGAGCAGTACTTC. It encodes CATSRAGTETYEQYF. The full variable domain, with the rest looked up from reference TRBV15 and TRBJ2-7, is DAMVIQNPRYQVTQFGKPVTLSCSQTLNHNVMYWYQQKSSQAPKLLFHYYDKDFNNEADTPDNFQSRRPNTSFCFLDIRSPGLGDTAMYLCATSRAGTETYEQYFGPGTRLTVT.

This clonotype was counted at least ten times. This chain links TRBV27 with TRBJ2-3; the match to TRBD2 covers 7 bases. Germline CDR1 reads MNHEY; CDR2 reads SMNVEV (reference sequence). The CDR3 runs to 15 residues. J lost 2 bases, V lost 3 bases, and 5 bases had no gene match. CDR3 protein: CASSLVGLHTDTQYF. CDR3 nucleotides: TGTGCCAGCAGTTTGGTGGGACTACACACAGATACGCAGTATTTT.

This clonotype was recorded many times. The chain employs TRBV2 and TRBJ1-5, with a tentative D call TRBD1 (6 bases). Germline-derived CDR1 and CDR2 are SNHLY and FYNNEI. Deletions cut 2 bases from V and 3 bases from J, with 11 bases between. This CDR3 comprises 15 residues. The CDR3 nucleotides are TGTGCCAGCAGTGAACAGGGGTTCCTCAATCAGCCCCAGCATTTT. Translation: CASSEQGFLNQPQHF.

A remark on this clonotype: This probably arose from a read error, given a far larger clone one base away. This rearrangement joins TRBV4-3 to TRBJ2-5; tentatively, D is TRBD1 (6 bases). V lost 0 bases and J 11 bases, leaving 19 bases between the germline ends. CDR3 length: 15 amino acids. CDR1 and CDR2 (germline): LGHNA, YSLEER. This CDR3 reads CASSQDAAGVNEQYF. DNA for the CDR3: TGCGCCAGCAGCCAAGATGCGGCAGGGGTGAATGAGCAGTACTTC.

The chain is built from TRBV9 and TRBJ2-3, with 8 positions matching TRBD2. The CDR3 length is 14 residues. Per the germline V gene, CDR1 is SGDLS and CDR2 is YYNGEE. Unmatched junction bases numbered 3, after V lost 4 bases and J lost 2 bases. The CDR3 here is CASSPTSATDTQYF. CDR3 coding DNA: TGTGCCAGCAGCCCGACTAGCGCCACAGATACGCAGTATTTT.

Details on this clonotype: This may arise from a read error, as a much more abundant clone is one base away. V gene TRBV11-2 combines with J gene TRBJ2-1, with D tentatively TRBD1 or TRBD2 (6 bases each). This CDR3 has 16 residues. Germline V gene data show CDR1 as SGHAT and CDR2 as FQNNGV. Between the trimmed V and J ends, which lost 1 base and 6 bases, there was a span of 16 bases. The CDR3 loop reads CASSLGVGGPSNEQFF. In nucleotides, the CDR3 is TGTGCCAGCAGCTTAGGGGTCGGGGGCCCCTCCAATGAGCAGTTCTTC. Variable domain in full (rest from reference TRBV11-2 and TRBJ2-1): EAGVAQSPRYKIIEKRQSVAFWCNPISGHATLYWYQQILGQGPKLLIQFQNNGVVDDSQLPKDRFSAERLKGVDSTLKIQPAKLEDSAVYLCASSLGVGGPSNEQFFGPGTRLTVL.

This clonotype was detected ten times or more. The chain employs TRBV12-3 or TRBV12-4 and TRBJ1-1, with D uncertain. V was cut by 0 bases and J by 0 bases, with 8 bases left in between. CDR3 size: 15 residues. CDR3 DNA: TGTGCCAGCAGTTTAGCGCCAGAATTGAACACTGAAGCTTTCTTT. The encoded protein is CASSLAPELNTEAFF.

The table lists this clonotype with a count of one. A far larger clone is one nucleotide away, so this likely arose from a read error. This likely comes from a read error, as the CDR3 has no conserved phenylalanine or tryptophan at its end. V usage is TRBV11-2 and J usage is TRBJ2-1; D is possibly TRBD2 (5 bases). The CDR3 extends over 14 amino acids. CDR1 SGHAT and CDR2 FQNNGV come from the germline V gene. The V gene lost 5 bases and the J gene lost 3 bases, with 11 bases spanning the gap. The CDR3 DNA reads TGTGCCAGCAGCGAAGCGGCTGGCTACAATGAGCAGTTCCTC. Encoded protein: CASSEAAGYNEQFL.

This clonotype was recorded at least ten times. The chain carries TRBV7-2 and TRBJ2-5; D call uncertain. Trimming removed 3 bases at V and 5 bases at J, with 7 bases between. Germline values: CDR1 SGHTA, CDR2 FQGNSA. The CDR3 consists of 12 residues. The CDR3 DNA reads as TGTGCCAGCAGCTTCGATCAGGAGACCCAGTACTTC. Protein sequence: CASSFDQETQYF.

The chain carries TRBV19 and TRBJ2-7, with D possibly being TRBD2 (6 bases). Germline CDR1 and CDR2: LNHDA and SQIVND (reference sequence). The CDR3 is 13 amino acids. V lost 5 bases to trimming and J lost 3 bases, with 11 bases between them. The CDR3 loop is CASSGSGYYEQYF. CDR3 bases: TGTGCCAGTAGTGGTAGCGGTTACTACGAGCAGTACTTC.

The table lists this clonotype with many counts. The junction departs from the called germline gene at one end, perhaps through a read error. The V call is TRBV3-1, the J call TRBJ1-1, with D uncertain. Germline loops: CDR1 LGHDT, CDR2 YNNKEL (reference sequence). The CDR3 length is 14 residues. The CDR3 loop reads CASSNIRSLGSVSF. The DNA for the CDR3 is TGTGCCAGCAGCAACATCCGCAGTCTGGGGAGCGTCTCTTTT.

J is TRBJ2-3 and V is TRBV7-8, with D perhaps TRBD1 (6 bases). Trimming removed 5 bases at V and 5 bases at J, with 20 bases between. The germline gives CDR1 SGHVS, CDR2 FQNEAQ. The CDR3 has 16 residues. The DNA of the CDR3 is TGTGCCAGCAGCAAGAACAGGGCCGGTAGTTTAGATACGCAGTATTTT. Its protein is CASSKNRAGSLDTQYF.

The chain joins TRBV5-6 to TRBJ2-3; tentatively, D is TRBD1 (5 bases). Per germline, CDR1 SGHDT and CDR2 YYEEEE. V gave up 2 bases and J gave up 4 bases, with 8 bases separating them. The CDR3 contains 13 residues. CDR3 amino acids: CASSLGHADTQYF. DNA of the CDR3: TGTGCCAGCAGCTTAGGACACGCAGATACGCAGTATTTT.

This clonotype appeared many times. The chain carries TRBV6-2 or TRBV6-3 and TRBJ2-7, with a weak D call TRBD2 (6 bases). This CDR3 has 16 residues. V lost 4 bases and J lost 0, with 16 bases in between. CDR1 and CDR2 from the germline V gene are MNHEY and SVGEGT. The CDR3, as DNA: TGTGCCAGCAGTTGGCGGCGGGGTGTGGGCTCCTACGAGCAGTACTTC. Translating it yields CASSWRRGVGSYEQYF.

This clonotype was observed many times. The V gene is TRBV6-1, the J gene TRBJ2-4; no firm D call. The V end was cut by 2 bases, the J end by 0 bases, with 14 bases between. CDR3 length equals 17 residues. The V gene's germline CDR1 is MNHNS and CDR2 SASEGT. The CDR3 sequence is CASSEQQASLAKNIQYF. The CDR3 nucleotides are TGTGCCAGCAGTGAACAGCAGGCATCCTTAGCCAAAAACATTCAGTACTTC.

This clonotype was detected ten times or more. The chain joins TRBV12-3 or TRBV12-4 to TRBJ1-2; TRBD1 might be the D (5 bases). V gave up 5 bases and J gave up 5 bases, with 9 bases separating them. This CDR3 spans 12 amino acids. CDR3 in DNA: TGTGCCAGCAGTAAGGACAAGTATGGCTACACCTTC. Its translation is CASSKDKYGYTF.

This clonotype was picked up many times. The rearrangement joins TRBV5-5 to TRBJ2-3; 8 positions agree with TRBD1. The CDR3 sequence is 15 residues long. With 1 base clipped from V and 4 bases from J, the junction kept 5 bases outside the gene matches. Germline V gene sequence: CDR1 SGHKS, CDR2 YYEKEE (reference sequence). The CDR3, as DNA: TGTGCCAGCAGCTTGCGGACAGGGTTTGCAGATACGCAGTATTTT. This sequence encodes CASSLRTGFADTQYF.

A remark on this clonotype: A much more abundant neighbour one base away suggests this may be a read error. The chain is built from TRBV10-3 and TRBJ2-2, with a tentative D call TRBD2 (5 bases). This CDR3 has 15 residues. The germline V gene has CDR1 ENHRY and CDR2 SYGVKD. CDR3 bases: TGTGCCATCAGTGAGGCGGACGTAGGCACCGGGGAGCTGTCTTTT. Residues: CAISEADVGTGELSF.

This chain connects TRBV13 to TRBJ2-1; 9 positions agree with TRBD2. Trimming removed 6 bases from V and 5 bases from J; junction bases left unmatched: 8. Germline V gene lookup returns CDR1 PRHDT and CDR2 FYEKMQ (reference sequence). The CDR3 runs to 15 residues. The CDR3 nucleotides read TGTGCCAGCAGATACCGTAGCGGGAGCCACAATGAGCAGTTCTTC. Translated: CASRYRSGSHNEQFF.